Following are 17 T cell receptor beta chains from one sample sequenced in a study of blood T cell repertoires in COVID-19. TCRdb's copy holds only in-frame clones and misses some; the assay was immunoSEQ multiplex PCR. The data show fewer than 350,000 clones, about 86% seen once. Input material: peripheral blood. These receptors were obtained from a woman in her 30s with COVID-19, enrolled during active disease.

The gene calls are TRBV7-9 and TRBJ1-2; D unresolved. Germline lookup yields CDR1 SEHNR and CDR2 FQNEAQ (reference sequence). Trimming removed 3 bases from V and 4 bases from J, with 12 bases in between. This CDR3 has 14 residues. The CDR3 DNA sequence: TGTGCCAGCAGCTTCGTTTCGTTCTTCTATGGCTACACCTTC. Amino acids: CASSFVSFFYGYTF.

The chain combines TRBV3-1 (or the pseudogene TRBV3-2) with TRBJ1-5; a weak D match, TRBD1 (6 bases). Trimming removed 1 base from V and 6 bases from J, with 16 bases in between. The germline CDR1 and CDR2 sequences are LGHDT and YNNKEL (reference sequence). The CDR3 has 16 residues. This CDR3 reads CASSQGPGTKGQPQHF. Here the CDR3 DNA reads TGTGCCAGCAGCCAAGGTCCCGGGACAAAAGGTCAGCCCCAGCATTTT.

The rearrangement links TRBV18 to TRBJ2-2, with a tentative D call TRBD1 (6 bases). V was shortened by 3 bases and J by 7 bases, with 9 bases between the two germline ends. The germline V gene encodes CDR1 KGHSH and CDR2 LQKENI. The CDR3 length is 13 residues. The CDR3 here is CASSPRGGGELFF. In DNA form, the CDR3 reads TGTGCCAGCTCACCCCGAGGGGGCGGGGAGCTGTTTTTT.

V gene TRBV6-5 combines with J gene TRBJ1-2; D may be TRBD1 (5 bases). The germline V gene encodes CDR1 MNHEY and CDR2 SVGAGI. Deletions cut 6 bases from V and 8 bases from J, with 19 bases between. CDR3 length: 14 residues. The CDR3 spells CASSWGSSGRGYTF. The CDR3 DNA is TGTGCCAGCAGCTGGGGCTCCTCCGGACGCGGCTACACCTTC.

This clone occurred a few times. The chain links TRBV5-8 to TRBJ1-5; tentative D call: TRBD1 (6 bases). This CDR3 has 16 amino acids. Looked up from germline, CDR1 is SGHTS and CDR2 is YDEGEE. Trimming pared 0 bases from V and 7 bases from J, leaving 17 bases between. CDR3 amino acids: CASSLVTGHRGQPQHF. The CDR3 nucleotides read TGTGCCAGCAGCTTGGTAACAGGGCATCGGGGCCAGCCCCAGCATTTT.

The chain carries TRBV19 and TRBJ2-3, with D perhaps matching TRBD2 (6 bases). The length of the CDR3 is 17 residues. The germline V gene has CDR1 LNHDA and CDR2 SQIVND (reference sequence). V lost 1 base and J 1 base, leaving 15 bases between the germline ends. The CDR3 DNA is TGTGCCAGTAGTATAGCCCCGCAGCGGGTGCGCACAGATACGCAGTATTTT. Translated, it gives CASSIAPQRVRTDTQYF.

In nucleotides, the CDR3 is TGTGCCAGCAGCATACCGGGACAGGGGAACAATGAGCAGTTCTTC. Translation: CASSIPGQGNNEQFF. The V gene is TRBV7-8, the J gene TRBJ2-1, with 10 bases lining up with TRBD1. V gave up 5 bases and J gave up 5 bases; unmatched junction bases: 6. CDR3 length: 15 amino acids. Germline V CDR1 and CDR2: SGHVS, FQNEAQ.

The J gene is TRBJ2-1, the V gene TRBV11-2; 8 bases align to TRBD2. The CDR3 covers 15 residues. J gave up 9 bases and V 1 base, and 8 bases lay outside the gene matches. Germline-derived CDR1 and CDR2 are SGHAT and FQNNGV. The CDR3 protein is CASSLGLAGRGEQFF. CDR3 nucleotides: TGTGCCAGCAGCTTAGGGTTAGCGGGGCGCGGTGAGCAGTTCTTC.

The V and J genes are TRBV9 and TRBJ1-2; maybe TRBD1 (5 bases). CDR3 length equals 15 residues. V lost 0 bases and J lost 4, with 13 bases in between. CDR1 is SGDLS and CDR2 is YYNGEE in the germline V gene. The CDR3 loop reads CASSVGGGVGYGYTF. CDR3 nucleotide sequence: TGTGCCAGCAGCGTAGGAGGAGGGGTGGGCTATGGCTACACCTTC.

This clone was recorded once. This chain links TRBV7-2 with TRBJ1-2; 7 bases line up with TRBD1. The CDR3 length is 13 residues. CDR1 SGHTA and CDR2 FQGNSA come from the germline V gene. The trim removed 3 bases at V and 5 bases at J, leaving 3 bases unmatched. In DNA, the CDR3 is TGTGCCAGCAGCTTCGACAGGGAGTATGGCTACACCTTC. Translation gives CASSFDREYGYTF.

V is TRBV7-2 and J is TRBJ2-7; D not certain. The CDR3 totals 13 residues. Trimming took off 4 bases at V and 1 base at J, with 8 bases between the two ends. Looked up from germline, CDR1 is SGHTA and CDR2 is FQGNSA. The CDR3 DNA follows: TGTGCCAGCAGCTCTACAGCTTCCTACGAGCAGTACTTC. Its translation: CASSSTASYEQYF.

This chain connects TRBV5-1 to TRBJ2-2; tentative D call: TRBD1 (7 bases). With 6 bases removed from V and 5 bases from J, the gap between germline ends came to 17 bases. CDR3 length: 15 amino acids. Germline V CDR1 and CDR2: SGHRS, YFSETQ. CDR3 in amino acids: CASKEQGGETGELFF. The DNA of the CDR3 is TGCGCCAGCAAGGAGCAGGGGGGAGAAACCGGGGAGCTGTTTTTT.

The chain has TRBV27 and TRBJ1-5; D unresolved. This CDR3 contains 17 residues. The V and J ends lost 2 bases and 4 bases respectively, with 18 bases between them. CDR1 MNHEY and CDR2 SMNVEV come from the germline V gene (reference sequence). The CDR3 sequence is CASSLMAATTANQPQHF. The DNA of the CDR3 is TGTGCCAGCAGTTTAATGGCAGCCACTACTGCAAATCAGCCCCAGCATTTT.

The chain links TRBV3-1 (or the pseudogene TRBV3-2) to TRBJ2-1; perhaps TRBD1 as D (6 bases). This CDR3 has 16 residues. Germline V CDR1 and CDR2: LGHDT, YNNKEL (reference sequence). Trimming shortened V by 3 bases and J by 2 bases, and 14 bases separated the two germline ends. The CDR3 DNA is TGTGCCAGCAGCCAGCGAACAGGGTTGGCCTACAATGAGCAGTTCTTC. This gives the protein CASSQRTGLAYNEQFF.

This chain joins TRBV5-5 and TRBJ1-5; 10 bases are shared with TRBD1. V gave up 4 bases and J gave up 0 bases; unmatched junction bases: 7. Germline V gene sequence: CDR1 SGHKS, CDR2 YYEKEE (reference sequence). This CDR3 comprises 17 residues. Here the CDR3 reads CASSGSGTGVSNQPQHF. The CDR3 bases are TGTGCCAGCAGCGGCTCCGGGACAGGGGTTAGCAATCAGCCCCAGCATTTT.

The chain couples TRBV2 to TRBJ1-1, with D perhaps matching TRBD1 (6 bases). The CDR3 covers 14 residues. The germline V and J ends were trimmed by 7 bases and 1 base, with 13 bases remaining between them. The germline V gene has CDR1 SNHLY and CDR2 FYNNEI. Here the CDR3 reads CASTAGDENTEAFF. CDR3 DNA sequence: TGTGCCAGCACCGCAGGGGATGAGAACACTGAAGCTTTCTTT.

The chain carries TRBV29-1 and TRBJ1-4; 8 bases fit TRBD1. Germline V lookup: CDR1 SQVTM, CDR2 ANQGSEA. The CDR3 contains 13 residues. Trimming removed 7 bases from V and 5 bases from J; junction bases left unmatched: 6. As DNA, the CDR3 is TGCAGCGCTCGGACAGGGTACAATGAAAAACTGTTTTTT. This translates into CSARTGYNEKLFF.